A single sample is the source of the 3 T cell receptor beta chains below, sequenced in a study of CD8 T cells in ankylosing spondylitis. Study outcomes and limitations: Seemingly distinctive of ankylosing spondylitis blood was a TCR beta motif formed by eight highly homologous variants.

MiXCR, applied by TCRdb to the 5' RACE reads, yields one record per CDR3 protein. The table records more than 650,000 distinct CDR3 sequences, about 10% of them present only once. Their target antigens are unknown. Source material: blood, either unsorted or a sorted T cell fraction (not recorded which). Receptor source: a male donor with ankylosing spondylitis.

Only a few counts were recorded for this clonotype. The chain combines TRBV29-1 with TRBJ1-2; no reliable D call. V was shortened by 6 bases and J by 2 bases, with 10 bases between the two germline ends. The CDR3 spans 12 residues. The germline V gene has CDR1 SQVTM and CDR2 ANQGSEA. This CDR3 is CSVQGRNYGYTF. CDR3 bases: TGCAGCGTACAAGGGAGAAACTATGGCTACACCTTC.

This clonotype appeared many times. V is TRBV10-3 and J is TRBJ2-3; 9 nucleotides line up with TRBD2. The length of the CDR3 is 14 residues. CDR1 is ENHRY and CDR2 is SYGVKD in the germline V gene. J lost 4 bases, V lost 6 bases, and 5 bases had no gene match. CDR3 DNA: TGTGCCATCAGGACCGCGGGAGGGGCAGATACGCAGTATTTT. It specifies CAIRTAGGADTQYF.

This clonotype has just a few counts. The chain combines TRBV29-1 with TRBJ2-6, with TRBD1 identical over 8 bases. V lost 4 bases and J lost 0; bases outside the gene matches: 5. The CDR3 is 16 amino acids. Germline-derived CDR1 and CDR2 are SQVTM and ANQGSEA. CDR3 sequence reads: CSVGQGMTSGANVLTF. The CDR3 DNA reads TGCAGCGTTGGACAGGGGATGACCTCTGGGGCCAACGTCCTGACTTTC. The full variable domain, rest sourced from reference TRBV29-1 and TRBJ2-6, is SAVISQKPSRDICQRGTSLTIQCQVDSQVTMMFWYRQQPGQSLTLIATANQGSEATYESGFVIDKFPISRPNLTFSTLTVSNMSPEDSSIYLCSVGQGMTSGANVLTFGAGSRLTVL.